Below, 26 T cell receptor beta chains from the same sample are listed, as sequenced in a study of T cells in Graves' hyperthyroidism and ophthalmopathy. Amplified TCR beta CDR3 regions derived from RNA transcripts. In the first-round RT-PCR of the TCR CDR3, the HTBI primer set was used. One entry per CDR3 protein, called by TCRdb with MiXCR from the multiplex PCR reads. The sample includes approximately 590,000 distinct CDR3 sequences, roughly 46% of them seen just once. The specimen was peripheral blood or thyroid tissue (not recorded which). Receptor source: a woman between 18 and 30 years old with Graves' hyperthyroidism.

This clonotype showed up just a few times. The rearrangement uses TRBV7-9 and TRBJ1-1, with D possibly being TRBD1 (5 bases). The V gene's germline CDR1 is SEHNR and CDR2 FQNEAQ (reference sequence). CDR3 length: 14 residues. The V end lost 1 base, the J end lost 4 bases, and 10 bases lay between the germline ends. The CDR3 spells CASSLGGTRTEAFF. The CDR3 DNA follows: TGTGCCAGCAGCTTAGGGGGGACTCGCACTGAAGCTTTCTTT. Filled out from reference TRBV7-9 and TRBJ1-1, the complete variable domain reads DTGVSQNPRHKITKRGQNVTFRCDPISEHNRLYWYRQTLGQGPEFLTYFQNEAQLEKSRLLSDRFSAERPKGSFSTLEIQRTEQGDSAMYLCASSLGGTRTEAFFGQGTRLTVV.

The chain is built from TRBV20-1 and TRBJ1-1; D is unclear. V was trimmed by 6 bases and J by 1 base, leaving 9 bases between them. The CDR3 spans 12 residues. The V gene's germline CDR1 is DFQATT and CDR2 SNEGSKA (reference sequence). CDR3 sequence reads: CSARDPNTEAFF. The CDR3, as DNA: TGCAGTGCCCGAGACCCGAACACTGAAGCTTTCTTT.

This clonotype was counted many times. This chain links TRBV2 with TRBJ1-3, with D perhaps matching TRBD1 (5 bases). Germline V gives CDR1 SNHLY, CDR2 FYNNEI. CDR3 size: 13 residues. With 0 bases removed from V and 6 bases from J, the gap between germline ends came to 6 bases. Here the CDR3 DNA reads TGTGCCAGCAGTGAAGCGGGGCCAAACACCATATATTTT. Translating gives CASSEAGPNTIYF.

The rearrangement uses TRBV25-1 and TRBJ1-2, with a possible D match to TRBD1 (6 bases). In germline, CDR1 is MGHDK, CDR2 SYGVNS. V dropped 3 bases and J dropped 4 bases, with 12 bases sitting between them. The CDR3 extends over 14 amino acids. The CDR3 sequence is CASSDLDRSYGYTF. CDR3 in DNA: TGTGCCAGCAGTGATTTGGACAGAAGCTATGGCTACACCTTC.

This clonotype appeared many times. The chain couples TRBV9 to TRBJ1-5; D call uncertain. Trimming pared 0 bases from V and 7 bases from J, leaving 8 bases between. Looked up from germline, CDR1 is SGDLS and CDR2 is YYNGEE. The CDR3 is 13 amino acids. The CDR3 is CASSVGWEQPQHF. The CDR3, as DNA: TGTGCCAGCAGCGTAGGCTGGGAACAGCCCCAGCATTTT.

This sequence joins TRBV29-1 and TRBJ2-5; 12 bases are shared with TRBD1. Germline-derived CDR1 and CDR2 are SQVTM and ANQGSEA. This CDR3 region has 14 residues. After removal of 7 bases from V and 5 bases from J, the junction contained 8 bases not matched to a gene. CDR3: CSARDRGRGETQYF. The CDR3, as DNA: TGCAGCGCCAGGGACAGGGGGCGCGGTGAGACCCAGTACTTC.

The V call is TRBV10-3, the J call TRBJ1-5; D is perhaps TRBD1 (5 bases). CDR1 and CDR2 from the germline V gene are ENHRY and SYGVKD. Trimming shortened V by 5 bases and J by 6 bases, and 11 bases separated the two germline ends. This CDR3 spans 13 amino acids. CDR3 sequence reads: CAISRGRGQPQHF. The CDR3 nucleotides read TGTGCCATCAGTCGGGGAAGGGGTCAGCCCCAGCATTTT.

The genes are TRBV6-5 and TRBJ1-1, with D uncertain. The germline V and J ends were trimmed by 2 bases and 5 bases, with 6 bases remaining between them. This CDR3 spans 12 amino acids. Germline CDR1 reads MNHEY; CDR2 reads SVGAGI. CDR3 nucleotide sequence: TGTGCCAGCAGTTACGGTAGGACTGAAGCTTTCTTT. Translation gives CASSYGRTEAFF.

The J gene is TRBJ1-2, the V gene TRBV25-1; D is perhaps TRBD1 (5 bases). This CDR3 contains 14 residues. CDR1 is MGHDK and CDR2 is SYGVNS in the germline V gene. The V end lost 3 bases, the J end lost 8 bases, and 16 bases lay between the germline ends. CDR3 nucleotides: TGTGCCAGCAGTGATCCCGGGGCGACGGAAGGCTACACCTTC. Protein: CASSDPGATEGYTF.

A note on this clonotype: A much larger clone is a single base away; this may be a read error. The gene calls are TRBV19 and TRBJ1-2; D is possibly TRBD1 (5 bases). This CDR3 comprises 14 residues. CDR1 LNHDA and CDR2 SQIVND come from the germline V gene (reference sequence). CDR3 amino acids: CAISTARDDDGYTF. The CDR3 nucleotides are TGTGCCATTAGTACCGCCCGGGACGATGATGGCTACACCTTC.

This chain links TRBV9 with TRBJ2-2; tentative D call: TRBD2 (6 bases). Trimming stripped 4 bases from V and 1 base from J, with 11 bases between. CDR1 SGDLS and CDR2 YYNGEE come from the germline V gene. This CDR3 contains 15 residues. CDR3: CASSLSGLNTGELFF. The CDR3 nucleotides are TGTGCCAGCAGCCTCTCGGGACTGAACACCGGGGAGCTGTTTTTT.

V usage is TRBV6-1 and J usage is TRBJ2-2; D unresolved. The germline V gene encodes CDR1 MNHNS and CDR2 SASEGT. CDR3 length equals 15 residues. The germline V and J ends were trimmed by 5 bases and 1 base, with 11 bases remaining between them. The CDR3 spells CASSYSLMNTGELFF. Written as DNA, the CDR3 is TGTGCCAGCAGTTACTCGCTTATGAACACCGGGGAGCTGTTTTTT.

This chain connects TRBV10-3 to TRBJ1-2; D ambiguous. CDR1 ENHRY and CDR2 SYGVKD come from the germline V gene. The CDR3 spans 11 residues. V lost 2 bases and J lost 7, with 5 bases in between. CDR3 loop: CAISEGSGYTF. Written as DNA, the CDR3 is TGTGCCATCAGTGAGGGGAGTGGCTACACCTTC.

A remark on this clonotype: A read error is possible here, since a much larger clone lies one base away. The chain links TRBV2 to TRBJ2-6; D is unresolved. Germline V gene lookup returns CDR1 SNHLY and CDR2 FYNNEI. The V end lost 7 bases, the J end lost 0 bases, and 10 bases lay between the germline ends. The CDR3 sequence is 15 residues long. DNA of the CDR3: TGTGCCAGCAATGAGAGCCTCTCTGGGGCCAACGTCCTGACTTTC. It specifies CASNESLSGANVLTF.

This clonotype appeared a few times. At one end, the junction sequence differs from germline, possibly due to a read error. The chain is built from TRBV20-1 and TRBJ1-4, with D uncertain. Germline CDR1 DFQATT, CDR2 SNEGSKA (reference sequence). This CDR3 comprises 13 residues. In nucleotides, the CDR3 is TGCAGTGCTAGCCCCAACAGCGTTGAAAAACTGTCTTTT. As protein: CSASPNSVEKLSF.

As concerns this clonotype: The junction departs from germline at one end; a sequencing error may be responsible. V and J are TRBV24-1 and TRBJ2-3; the D is unclear. This CDR3 region has 15 residues. Germline V gene sequence: CDR1 KGHDR, CDR2 SFDVKD. CDR3 bases: TGTGCCACCCGTGATGCGGACCCTGTGGGAGATACGCAGTATTTT. Its translation is CATRDADPVGDTQYF.

For this clonotype: A much more abundant neighbour one base away suggests this may be a read error. The rearrangement uses TRBV2 and TRBJ1-2; D gene ambiguous. CDR1 is SNHLY, CDR2 FYNNEI, per germline. Trimming removed 6 bases at V and 3 bases at J, with 11 bases between. The CDR3 loop spans 13 amino acids. This CDR3 is CASRGVADYGYTF. The CDR3 DNA reads TGTGCCAGCAGGGGCGTAGCGGACTATGGCTACACCTTC.

The CDR3 DNA reads as TGCAGTGCGCCGGGACAGCCAGATGAAAAACTGTTTTTT. Amino acid sequence: CSAPGQPDEKLFF. V usage is TRBV20-1 and J usage is TRBJ1-4; 7 bases fit TRBD1. The CDR3 extends over 13 amino acids. V shed 6 bases, J shed 6 bases, and the junction held 7 bases outside the gene matches. Germline-derived CDR1 and CDR2 are DFQATT and SNEGSKA (reference sequence).

The chain couples TRBV29-1 to TRBJ1-1; TRBD1 might be the D (6 bases). The V gene lost 6 bases and the J gene lost 6 bases, with 17 bases spanning the gap. The CDR3 is made up of 13 amino acids. Germline lookup yields CDR1 SQVTM and CDR2 ANQGSEA. Written as DNA, the CDR3 is TGCAGCGTAATAGAGGGGAAGGGGGCTGAAGCTTTCTTT. This codes for CSVIEGKGAEAFF. The full variable domain, completed using reference TRBV29-1 and TRBJ1-1, is SAVISQKPSRDICQRGTSLTIQCQVDSQVTMMFWYRQQPGQSLTLIATANQGSEATYESGFVIDKFPISRPNLTFSTLTVSNMSPEDSSIYLCSVIEGKGAEAFFGQGTRLTVV.

The rearrangement links TRBV15 to TRBJ1-2, with 8 nucleotides matching TRBD1. V lost 5 bases and J lost 6; bases outside the gene matches: 5. The germline V gene encodes CDR1 LNHNV and CDR2 YYDKDF (reference sequence). CDR3 length: 13 amino acids. Here the CDR3 DNA reads TGTGCCACCAGCTCAAGACAGGGGCATGGCTACACCTTC. Protein: CATSSRQGHGYTF.

This clonotype was observed many times. The chain employs TRBV7-9 and TRBJ1-5; D might be TRBD1 (6 bases). Trimming took off 5 bases at V and 10 bases at J, with 24 bases between the two ends. This CDR3 contains 16 residues. CDR1 and CDR2 from the germline V gene are SEHNR and FQNEAQ (reference sequence). CDR3 loop: CASSIDGGARSEPQHF. CDR3 nucleotides: TGTGCCAGCAGCATAGACGGGGGGGCAAGGAGTGAACCCCAGCATTTT.

This clonotype was recorded many times. The gene calls are TRBV29-1 and TRBJ2-7, with unresolved D. Trimming removed 4 bases from V and 1 base from J, with 14 bases in between. CDR3 size: 14 residues. Per the germline V gene, CDR1 is SQVTM and CDR2 is ANQGSEA. Here the CDR3 reads CSVVPRAKSYEQYF. CDR3 DNA sequence: TGCAGCGTTGTGCCCCGAGCAAAGTCCTACGAGCAGTACTTC.

Regarding this clonotype: Given the absence of the conserved phenylalanine or tryptophan at the CDR3 end, a read error is likely. The DNA is left out, because the CDR3 cannot be placed on it with certainty; the CDR3 is given as TCRdb lists it. This chain joins TRBV24-1 and TRBJ1-1; no check of the table's D call, TRBD1, against the DNA was made. Including both end residues, the CDR3 is 12 amino acids long. The germline CDR1 and CDR2 sequences are KGHDR and SFDVKD. The CDR3 sequence: CATSDYTGGANY.

V is TRBV11-2 and J is TRBJ2-5; D not certain. This CDR3 has 15 residues. The V and J ends lost 0 bases and 2 bases respectively, with 10 bases between them. CDR1 and CDR2 (germline): SGHAT, FQNNGV. The CDR3 nucleotides read TGTGCCAGCAGCTTAGAACGCAGGATTCAAGAGACCCAGTACTTC. Translating gives CASSLERRIQETQYF.

This clonotype has more than one count but fewer than ten. The CDR3 DNA is TGTGCCAGCAGCTTAGTTCGGATAGTTATTTCGAACACTGAAGCTTTCTTT. Residues: CASSLVRIVISNTEAFF. The gene calls are TRBV7-9 and TRBJ1-1; D is ambiguous. V dropped 1 base and J dropped 1 base, with 16 bases sitting between them. In germline, CDR1 is SEHNR, CDR2 FQNEAQ (reference sequence). This CDR3 comprises 17 residues.

This chain links TRBV20-1 with TRBJ1-2; D ambiguous. V shed 6 bases and J shed 4 bases, with 18 bases lying between them. The CDR3 runs 14 residues. Germline V gene data show CDR1 as DFQATT and CDR2 as SNEGSKA (reference sequence). CDR3 bases: TGCAGTGCCGCGGACCCACCCATCACCTATGGCTACACCTTC. Translated, it gives CSAADPPITYGYTF.